This T cell receptor beta chain was recovered during a study of blood T cell repertoires in COVID-19. Across the whole study: Specimens from acute and convalescent COVID-19 originated in the United States, Italy and Spain.

The germline V and J ends were trimmed by 1 base and 0 bases, with 15 bases remaining between them. This CDR3 comprises 17 residues. Germline V gene sequence: CDR1 SGHNT, CDR2 YYREEE (reference sequence). Some clones are missing from TCRdb's copy, which holds only in-frame ones; the method was immunoSEQ multiplex PCR. The table shows some 220,000 clones, with roughly 81% occurring only once. This chain uses TRBV5-4 with TRBJ2-3, with D perhaps TRBD2 (5 bases). This clonotype was sampled from a man aged 45-60 years with acute or convalescent COVID-19. Sample: peripheral blood. The CDR3 loop reads CASSLRVSRASTDTQYF. CDR3 bases: TGTGCCAGCAGCTTGCGTGTCTCGCGGGCCAGCACAGATACGCAGTATTTT. Together with reference TRBV5-4 and TRBJ2-3, the CDR3 gives the full variable domain: ETGVTQSPTHLIKTRGQQVTLRCSSQSGHNTVSWYQQALGQGPQFIFQYYREEENGRGNFPPRFSGLQFPNYSSELNVNALELDDSALYLCASSLRVSRASTDTQYFGPGTRLTVL.